Sequencing of this T cell receptor beta chain was carried out in a study of T cell changes during pregnancy in multiple sclerosis. Germline V gives CDR1 SGHRS, CDR2 YFSETQ. The CDR3 sequence is 15 residues long. The V gene end was trimmed by 0 bases and the J gene end by 3 bases; junction bases not matched to a gene: 2. Sequencing was performed with immunoSEQ multiplex PCR; in TCRdb, only in-frame clones are kept and a portion is missing. The sample yields about 77,000 clones, 89% seen once. The source material was peripheral blood, sampled before pregnancy. This chain uses TRBV5-1 with TRBJ2-1, with 8 bases lining up with TRBD2. The TCR comes from a female donor with multiple sclerosis, enrolled in a pregnancy study. The CDR3: CASSLGGLGYNEQFF. The CDR3 DNA follows: TGCGCCAGCAGCTTGGGGGGACTAGGCTACAATGAGCAGTTCTTC.